This T cell receptor (beta chain) appears in the sequencing data of a study of molecular identifiers for immune sequencing clone quantification. This CDR3 is 14 amino acids long. Germline V gene sequence: CDR1 MDHEN, CDR2 SYDVKM. V dropped 8 bases and J dropped 4; count of bases not matched to a gene: 10. This clonotype was seen many times. TCRdb ran MiXCR on the PCR reads and lists one entry per CDR3 protein. The sample includes some 680,000 distinct CDR3 sequences, roughly 23% of them seen just once. The material sequenced was naive CD8+ T cells from blood, with Jurkat cell RNA spiked in. Subset specified: FACS-sorted CD8+CD4-CCR7+CD45RA+ naive T cells. J is TRBJ1-1 and V is TRBV28; TRBD1 matches at 7 bases. This clonotype was sampled from a human donor in good health. Some libraries in this study had Jurkat cell RNA spiked in. CDR3 region: CASSDRVMGTEAFF. In DNA, the CDR3 is TGTGCCAGCTCAGACAGGGTTATGGGCACTGAAGCTTTCTTT.